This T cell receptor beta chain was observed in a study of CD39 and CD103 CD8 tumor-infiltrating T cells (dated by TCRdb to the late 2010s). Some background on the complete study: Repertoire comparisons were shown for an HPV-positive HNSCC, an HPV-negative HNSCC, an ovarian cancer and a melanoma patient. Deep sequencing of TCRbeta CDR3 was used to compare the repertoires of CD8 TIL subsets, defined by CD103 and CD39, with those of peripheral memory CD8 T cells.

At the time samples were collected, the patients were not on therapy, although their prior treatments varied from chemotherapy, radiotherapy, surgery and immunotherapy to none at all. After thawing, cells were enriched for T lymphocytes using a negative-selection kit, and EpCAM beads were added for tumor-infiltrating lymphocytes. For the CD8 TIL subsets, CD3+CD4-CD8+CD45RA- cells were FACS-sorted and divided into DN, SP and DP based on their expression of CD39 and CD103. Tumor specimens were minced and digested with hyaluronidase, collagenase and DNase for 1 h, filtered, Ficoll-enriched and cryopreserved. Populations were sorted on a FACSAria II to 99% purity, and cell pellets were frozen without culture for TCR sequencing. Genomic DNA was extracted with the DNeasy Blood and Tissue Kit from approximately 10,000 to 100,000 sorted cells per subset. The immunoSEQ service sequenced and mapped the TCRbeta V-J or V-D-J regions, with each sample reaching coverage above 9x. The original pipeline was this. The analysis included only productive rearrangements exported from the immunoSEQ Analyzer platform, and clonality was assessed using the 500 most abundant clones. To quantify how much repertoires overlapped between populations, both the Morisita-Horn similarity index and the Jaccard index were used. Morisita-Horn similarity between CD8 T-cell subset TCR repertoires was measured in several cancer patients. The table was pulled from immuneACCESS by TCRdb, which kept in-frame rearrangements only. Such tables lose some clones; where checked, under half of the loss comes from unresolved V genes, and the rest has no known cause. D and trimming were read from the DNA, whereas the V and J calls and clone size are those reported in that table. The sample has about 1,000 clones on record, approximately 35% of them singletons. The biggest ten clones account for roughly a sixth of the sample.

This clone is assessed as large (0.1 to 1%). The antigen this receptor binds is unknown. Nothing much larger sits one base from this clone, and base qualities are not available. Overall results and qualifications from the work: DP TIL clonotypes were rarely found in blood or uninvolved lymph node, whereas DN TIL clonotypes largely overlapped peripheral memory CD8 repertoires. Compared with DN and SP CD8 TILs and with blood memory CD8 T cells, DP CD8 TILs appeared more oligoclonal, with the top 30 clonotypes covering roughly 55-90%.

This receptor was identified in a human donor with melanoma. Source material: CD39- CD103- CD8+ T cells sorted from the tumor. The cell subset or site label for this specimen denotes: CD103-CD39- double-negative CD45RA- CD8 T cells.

The CDR3 has the sequence CASTDRAATEAFF. The sequence in DNA is TGTGCCAGCACAGACAGGGCGGCCACTGAAGCTTTCTTT. The chain couples TRBV2 to TRBJ1-1; 7 junctional bases match TRBD1. According to the germline V gene, CDR1 reads SNHLY and CDR2 reads FYNNEI. From the cysteine up to the phenylalanine, the CDR3 has a length of 13 residues. Of all the DNA, just the CDR3 is kept, 39 bases in frame from base 1. At the junction V is shortened by 7 bases and J by 4 bases; bases outside the gene matches: 6.